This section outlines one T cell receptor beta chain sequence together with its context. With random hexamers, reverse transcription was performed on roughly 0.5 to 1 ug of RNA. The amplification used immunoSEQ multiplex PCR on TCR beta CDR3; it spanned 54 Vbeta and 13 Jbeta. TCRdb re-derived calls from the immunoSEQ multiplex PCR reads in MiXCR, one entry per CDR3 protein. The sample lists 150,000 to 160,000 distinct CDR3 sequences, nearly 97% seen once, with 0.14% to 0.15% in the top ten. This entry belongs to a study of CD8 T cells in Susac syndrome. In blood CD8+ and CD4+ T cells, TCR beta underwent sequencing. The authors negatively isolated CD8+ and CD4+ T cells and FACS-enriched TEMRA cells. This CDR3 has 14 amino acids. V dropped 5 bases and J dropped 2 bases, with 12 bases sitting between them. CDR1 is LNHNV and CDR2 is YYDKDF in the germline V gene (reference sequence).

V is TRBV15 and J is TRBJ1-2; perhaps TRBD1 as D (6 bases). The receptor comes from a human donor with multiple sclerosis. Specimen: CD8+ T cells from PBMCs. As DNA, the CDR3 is TGTGCCACCAGCGGTGGGGGGGGCAACTATGGCTACACCTTC. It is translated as CATSGGGGNYGYTF.